This TCR beta chain appears in the sequencing data of a study of cytomegalovirus exposure and HLA in healthy donors. Notes on the study in general: Productive rates of about 87% or about 30% were seen for most TCR beta V segments in an earlier analysis. The authors later found TCR association rates varying by HLA locus, with DRB1 most and HLA-C fewest. The study labeled approximately 150 TCR beta chains cytomegalovirus-associated.

Germline CDR1 is SGDLS and CDR2 is YYNGEE. There are 14 residues in the CDR3. The trim removed 1 base at V and 5 bases at J, leaving 2 bases unmatched. In the PCR, 60 Vbeta and 13 Jbeta primers were used. Clones were read by immunoSEQ multiplex PCR, and TCRdb kept only the in-frame ones, dropping some. The sample lists about 120,000 clones; nearly 65% were seen once. About this clone itself: Its target is unknown.

This rearrangement joins TRBV9 to TRBJ2-1, with TRBD1 matching 8 bases. Material: PBMCs. The receptor comes from a man aged 35 to 55 in good health and CMV-seropositive. The CDR3 DNA sequence: TGTGCCAGCAGCGTACAGGGGGCTAACAATGAGCAGTTCTTC. Translation gives CASSVQGANNEQFF.